This entry describes one T cell receptor beta chain. Its antigen is as yet unknown. One junction end disagrees with the germline gene, perhaps due to a read error. Other DNA sequences in this sample translate to the same CDR3. Using immunoSEQ multiplex PCR, the repertoire was profiled, and TCRdb retains in-frame clones only, with some absent. The repertoire holds 1,400,000 or so clones, with approximately 98.5% as singletons. This entry is derived from a study of shared clonotypes between healthy human individuals. Per the germline V gene, CDR1 is MNHEY and CDR2 is SVGAGI. The CDR3 spans 15 residues. Findings and caveats of the study: What naive subsets generally showed was a larger estimated richness than memory subsets showed. Sampling involved blood alone; tissue repertoires likely differ. Non-shared clonotypes had lower generation probabilities than those shared by all four donors.

The J gene is TRBJ2-3, the V gene TRBV6-5; 8 bases map to TRBD2. Sequences were obtained from naive CD4+ T cells sorted from blood. As to subset: CD45RA+ positively selected. This TCR was recovered from a man aged 25 to 45 in good health. CDR3 residues: CASSYGGGRMNTQYF. CDR3 coding DNA: TGCGCCAGCAGTTACGGGGGCGGGAGGATGAATACGCAGTATTTT.